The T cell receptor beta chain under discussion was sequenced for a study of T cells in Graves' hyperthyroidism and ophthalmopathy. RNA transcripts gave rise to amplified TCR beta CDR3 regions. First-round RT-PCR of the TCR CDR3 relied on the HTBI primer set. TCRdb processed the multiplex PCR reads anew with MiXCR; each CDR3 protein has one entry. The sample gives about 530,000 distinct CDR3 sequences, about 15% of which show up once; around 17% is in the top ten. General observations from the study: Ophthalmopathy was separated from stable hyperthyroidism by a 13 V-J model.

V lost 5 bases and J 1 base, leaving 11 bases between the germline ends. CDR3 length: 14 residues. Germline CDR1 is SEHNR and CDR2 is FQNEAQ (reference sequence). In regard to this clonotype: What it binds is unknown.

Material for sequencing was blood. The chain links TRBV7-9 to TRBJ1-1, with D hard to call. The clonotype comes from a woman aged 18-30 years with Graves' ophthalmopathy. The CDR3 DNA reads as TGTGCCAGCAGCGCCTCTATAGAGAACACTGAAGCTTTCTTT. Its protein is CASSASIENTEAFF.